Included here is one T cell receptor beta chain sequence, with context. Its antigen is unidentified. CD4+ T-LGLL patients came from Padova, Helsinki and Shinshu hematology units. This entry is derived from a study of STAT5B mutations in CD4+ large granular lymphocyte leukemia. Background on the study: When available, cryopreserved cells underwent CD8+ depletion before CD4+ selection. Study results and limitations: Higher CD4+ than CD8+ T-LGLL clonality might reflect small sample size. Main leukemic clonotypes were patient-specific, but roughly 26% appeared at low frequency elsewhere.

Using immunoSEQ multiplex PCR, the repertoire was profiled, and TCRdb retains in-frame clones only, with some absent. The sample includes about 6,300 clones, around 70% of them seen just once. Looked up from germline, CDR1 is SGHTA and CDR2 is FQGNSA. V lost 5 bases and J lost 0, with 8 bases in between. The CDR3 contains 14 residues. V gene TRBV7-2 combines with J gene TRBJ1-3; unclear D gene. This sequence was found in a woman between 65 and 79 years old with CD4+ T-cell large granular lymphocyte leukemia. Sample: PBMCs. The CDR3, as DNA: TGTGCCAGCAGCCCCGTGGGCTCTGGAAACACCATATATTTT. This gives the protein CASSPVGSGNTIYF.